This TCR beta chain came from a study of blood T cell repertoires in COVID-19. Profiled with immunoSEQ multiplex PCR; TCRdb holds only in-frame clones, not every one. The sample contains some 180,000 clones, about 80% of which appear only once. This CDR3 has 14 residues. Germline V gives CDR1 SGHAT, CDR2 FQNNGV. With 5 bases clipped from V and 5 bases from J, the junction kept 4 bases outside the gene matches. This clone was seen only a few times. The chain couples TRBV11-2 to TRBJ2-7; TRBD1 matches 12 bases. The receptor was isolated from a man between 65 and 85 years old with active or convalescent COVID-19. The sample comprised peripheral blood. This CDR3 is CASSRDRGRNEQYF. The CDR3 DNA is TGTGCCAGCAGCCGGGACAGGGGGCGAAACGAGCAGTACTTC.